Detailed here is one TCR beta chain. Its antigen is unknown. This CDR3 region has 14 residues. The V gene lost 6 bases and the J gene lost 1 base, with 13 bases spanning the gap. CDR1 and CDR2 (germline): SGHNT, YENEEA. These data are taken from a study of OX40 agonist ivuxolimab in advanced cancers. At the level of the study: The drug used for patients, ivuxolimab, was an agonistic anti-OX40 (CD134) antibody. Ivuxolimab, which patients received intravenously every 2 weeks, was dosed at 0.01 to 10 mg/kg.

Study observations and caveats: The study found that CD8+ T cells averaged more expanded clones than CD4+.

Produced via immunoSEQ multiplex PCR; TCRdb's table is partial and in-frame only. The data show over 55,000 clones, with approximately 93% seen just once and 2.2% held by the top ten. J is TRBJ2-7 and V is TRBV11-3, with D perhaps TRBD2 (5 bases). The clonotype comes from an adult with an advanced solid tumor such as melanoma, head and neck, liver or kidney cancer. The material was CD4+ or CD8+ T cells sorted from blood, obtained in a trial of the OX40 agonist ivuxolimab. In nucleotides, the CDR3 is TGTGCCAGCAGTCGAGTCCGCGGGTCCTACGAGCAGTACTTC. It encodes CASSRVRGSYEQYF. Looking up the rest from reference TRBV11-3 and TRBJ2-7 gives the full variable domain: EAGVVQSPRYKIIEKKQPVAFWCNPISGHNTLYWYLQNLGQGPELLIRYENEEAVDDSQLPKDRFSAERLKGVDSTLKIQPAELGDSAVYLCASSRVRGSYEQYFGPGTRLTVT.